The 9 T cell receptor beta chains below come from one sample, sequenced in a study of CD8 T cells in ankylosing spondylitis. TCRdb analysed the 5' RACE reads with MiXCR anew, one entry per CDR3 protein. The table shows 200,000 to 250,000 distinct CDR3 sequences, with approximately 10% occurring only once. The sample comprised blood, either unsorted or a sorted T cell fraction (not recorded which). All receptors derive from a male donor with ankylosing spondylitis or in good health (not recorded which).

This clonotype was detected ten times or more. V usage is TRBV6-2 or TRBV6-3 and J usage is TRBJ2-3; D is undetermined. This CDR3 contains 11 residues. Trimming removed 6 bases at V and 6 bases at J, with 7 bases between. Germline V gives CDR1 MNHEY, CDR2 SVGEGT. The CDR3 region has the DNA TGTGCCAGCAGCCCCAAGGATACGCAGTATTTT. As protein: CASSPKDTQYF.

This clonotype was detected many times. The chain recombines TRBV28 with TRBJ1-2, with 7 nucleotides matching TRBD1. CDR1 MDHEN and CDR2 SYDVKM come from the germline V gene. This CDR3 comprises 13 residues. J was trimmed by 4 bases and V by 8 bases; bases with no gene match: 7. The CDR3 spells CASLTGVAYGYTF. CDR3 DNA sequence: TGTGCCAGCCTAACAGGGGTTGCCTATGGCTACACCTTC.

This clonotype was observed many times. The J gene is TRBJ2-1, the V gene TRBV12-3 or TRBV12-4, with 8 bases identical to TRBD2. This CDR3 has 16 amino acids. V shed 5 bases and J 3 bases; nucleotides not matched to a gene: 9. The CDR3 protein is CASSSFTGGLYNEQFF. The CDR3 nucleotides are TGTGCCAGCAGTAGCTTTACGGGGGGGCTCTACAATGAGCAGTTCTTC.

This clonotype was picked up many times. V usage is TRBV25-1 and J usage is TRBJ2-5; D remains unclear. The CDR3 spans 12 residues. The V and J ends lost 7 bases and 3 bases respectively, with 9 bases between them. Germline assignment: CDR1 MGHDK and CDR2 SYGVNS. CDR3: CASKANKETQYF. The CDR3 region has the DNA TGTGCCAGCAAAGCCAATAAAGAGACCCAGTACTTC.

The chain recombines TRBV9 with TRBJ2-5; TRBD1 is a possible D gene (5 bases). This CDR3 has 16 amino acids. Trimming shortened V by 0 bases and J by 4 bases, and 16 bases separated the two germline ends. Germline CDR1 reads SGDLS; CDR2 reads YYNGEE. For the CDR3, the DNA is TGTGCCAGCAGCGTAGCCTATCAGGGAATAGGAGAGACCCAGTACTTC. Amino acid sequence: CASSVAYQGIGETQYF.

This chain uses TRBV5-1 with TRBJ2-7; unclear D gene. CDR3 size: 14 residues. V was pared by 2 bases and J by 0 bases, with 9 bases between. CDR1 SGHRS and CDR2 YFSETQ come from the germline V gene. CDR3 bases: TGCGCCAGCAGCTTAGACACGACCTCCTACGAGCAGTACTTC. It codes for CASSLDTTSYEQYF.

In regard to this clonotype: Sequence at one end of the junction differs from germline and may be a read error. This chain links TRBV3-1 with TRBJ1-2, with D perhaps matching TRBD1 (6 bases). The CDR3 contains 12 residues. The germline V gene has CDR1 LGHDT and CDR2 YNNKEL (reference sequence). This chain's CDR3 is CASSPSDRQTLF. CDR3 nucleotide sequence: TGTGCCAGCAGCCCATCCGACAGGCAAACTCTCTTC.

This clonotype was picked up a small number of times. CDR3 loop: CASSDSGGTYEQYF. The CDR3 DNA reads TGTGCCAGCAGCGACTCAGGGGGCACCTACGAGCAGTACTTC. The J gene is TRBJ2-7, the V gene TRBV7-9, with 8 bases identical to TRBD1. V lost 5 bases to trimming and J lost 2 bases; unmatched junction nucleotides: 5. This CDR3 contains 14 residues. The germline gives CDR1 SEHNR, CDR2 FQNEAQ (reference sequence).

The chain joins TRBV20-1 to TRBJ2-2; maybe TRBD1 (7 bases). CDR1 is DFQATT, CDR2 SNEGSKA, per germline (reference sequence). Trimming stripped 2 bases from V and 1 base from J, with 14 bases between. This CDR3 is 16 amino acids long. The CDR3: CSARKAGQMNTGELFF. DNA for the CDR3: TGCAGTGCTAGAAAGGCGGGACAGATGAACACCGGGGAGCTGTTTTTT.